This TCR beta chain was profiled in a study of T cells in Graves' hyperthyroidism and ophthalmopathy. Study-level information: At initial diagnosis, before any treatment had begun, peripheral blood was obtained. Study results and limitations: Most thyroid clonotypes expanded above 0.001 appeared in blood too.

Amplified regions were TCR beta CDR3 sequences from RNA transcripts. When the TCR CDR3 underwent first-round RT-PCR, the HTBI primer set was used. TCRdb reprocessed the multiplex PCR reads via MiXCR and lists one record per CDR3 protein. The table shows 250,000 to 300,000 distinct CDR3 sequences, with approximately 12% occurring only once. This clonotype has ten or more counts. Antigen: not known. Trimming took 6 bases from V and 4 from J; bases not matched to a gene: 11. The CDR3 runs to 15 residues. Germline V gives CDR1 MNHNS, CDR2 SASEGT. Sequenced sample: blood. The rearrangement joins TRBV6-1 to TRBJ1-1, with 7 bases lining up with TRBD1. The source is a young woman with Graves' hyperthyroidism that later progressed to Graves' ophthalmopathy. The CDR3 region has the DNA TGTGCCAGCAGGCGCGACAGGGTGGGTAGCACTGAAGCTTTCTTT. This gives the protein CASRRDRVGSTEAFF.